The 19 T cell receptor beta chains in this list originate from one sample, sequenced in a study of PD-1 blockade in classical Hodgkin lymphoma. There was relapse after autologous stem cell transplantation in every patient, and there was variation in brentuximab vedotin exposure. Profiling relied on immunoSEQ multiplex PCR, and the TCRdb table lists in-frame clones only, not all of them. The sample includes about 40,000 clones, around 88% seen only once; the top ten take about 7.4%. Here the sequenced sample was peripheral blood mononuclear cells (PBMCs), taken before the second cycle of nivolumab. These receptors were collected from a human donor with classical Hodgkin lymphoma.

This chain connects TRBV28 to TRBJ1-5; 7 nucleotides match TRBD1. This CDR3 has 13 residues. The V and J ends lost 6 bases and 7 bases, in that order; junction bases with no gene match: 6. Germline CDR1 MDHEN, CDR2 SYDVKM. CDR3 in amino acids: CASRPRGNQPQHF. The CDR3 nucleotides read TGTGCCAGCAGACCCAGGGGGAACCAGCCCCAGCATTTT.

The chain has TRBV7-3 and TRBJ2-1, with TRBD1 identical over 11 bases. The CDR3 covers 15 residues. Trimming removed 5 bases from V and 8 bases from J; junction bases left unmatched: 8. Germline-derived CDR1 and CDR2 are SGHTA and FQGTGA. The CDR3 reads CASSLAGTGGHEQFF. In DNA form, the CDR3 reads TGTGCCAGCAGCCTGGCCGGGACAGGGGGACATGAGCAGTTCTTC.

This chain connects TRBV5-1 to TRBJ1-4; no firm D call. Trimming cost V 1 base and J 1 base, with 11 bases left between them. The V gene's germline CDR1 is SGHRS and CDR2 YFSETQ. This CDR3 comprises 16 residues. The CDR3 here is CASSLRGLVTNEKLFF. CDR3 DNA sequence: TGCGCCAGCAGCTTGAGAGGGTTGGTAACTAATGAAAAACTGTTTTTT.

V gene TRBV19 combines with J gene TRBJ1-1; D not resolved. The CDR3 runs 14 residues. Trimming removed 2 bases at V and 1 base at J, with 8 bases between. Germline loops: CDR1 LNHDA, CDR2 SQIVND (reference sequence). The CDR3 loop is CASSIISQNTEAFF. CDR3 bases: TGTGCCAGTAGTATAATAAGCCAGAACACTGAAGCTTTCTTT.

This chain uses TRBV5-1 with TRBJ1-5; D is unresolved. V lost 0 bases and J lost 2, with 9 bases in between. This CDR3 comprises 15 residues. Germline V lookup: CDR1 SGHRS, CDR2 YFSETQ. CDR3 sequence: CASSLGGSGNQPQHF. In nucleotides, the CDR3 is TGCGCCAGCAGCTTGGGAGGAAGTGGCAATCAGCCCCAGCATTTT.

The V and J genes are TRBV9 and TRBJ1-1; D remains ambiguous. CDR1 is SGDLS, CDR2 YYNGEE, per germline. CDR3 length: 17 amino acids. V lost 3 bases to trimming and J lost 0 bases, with 18 bases between them. The CDR3 DNA follows: TGTGCCAGCAGCGGATCTAACCAGTCTCCCTTGAACACTGAAGCTTTCTTT. This sequence encodes CASSGSNQSPLNTEAFF.

This chain uses TRBV18 with TRBJ2-4; no firm D call. CDR1 is KGHSH, CDR2 LQKENI, per germline. The CDR3 loop spans 15 amino acids. Trimming removed 2 bases at V and 2 bases at J, with 10 bases between. CDR3: CASSPSSGSKNIQYF. CDR3 in DNA: TGTGCCAGCTCACCATCTTCCGGGTCCAAAAACATTCAGTACTTC. Based on the CDR3 plus reference TRBV18 and TRBJ2-4, the full variable domain is NAGVMQNPRHLVRRRGQEARLRCSPMKGHSHVYWYRQLPEEGLKFMVYLQKENIIDESGMPKERFSAEFPKEGPSILRIQQVVRGDSAAYFCASSPSSGSKNIQYFGAGTRLSVL.

The chain joins TRBV23-1 to TRBJ1-5; 8 nucleotides line up with TRBD1. TRBV23-1 is an ORF, with its function uncertain. The CDR3 consists of 16 residues. The V segment lost 5 bases and the J segment 0 bases; nucleotides outside the gene matches: 6. The CDR3 protein is CASSYRGGDSNQPQHF. CDR3 in DNA: TGCGCCAGCAGTTACAGGGGGGGGGATAGCAATCAGCCCCAGCATTTT.

V is TRBV10-3 and J is TRBJ1-1, with 9 bases aligning to TRBD1. The V segment lost 6 bases and the J segment 0 bases; nucleotides outside the gene matches: 5. This CDR3 is built from 15 residues. Germline assignment: CDR1 ENHRY and CDR2 SYGVKD. CDR3: CAIRPGQGMNTEAFF. In nucleotides, the CDR3 is TGTGCCATCAGGCCGGGACAGGGAATGAACACTGAAGCTTTCTTT.

This chain joins TRBV6-6 and TRBJ1-2; no clear D. CDR3 length: 11 amino acids. Looked up from germline, CDR1 is MNHNY and CDR2 is SVGAGI (reference sequence). V lost 3 bases and J lost 9, with 8 bases in between. CDR3 sequence reads: CASSYDVSYTF. CDR3 sequence (DNA): TGTGCCAGCAGTTATGATGTCAGCTACACCTTC.

Here the CDR3 reads CASSYGLHSYEQYF. The CDR3 DNA sequence: TGTGCCAGCAGCTACGGACTACACTCCTACGAGCAGTACTTC. This chain uses TRBV11-3 with TRBJ2-7; the D gene is possibly TRBD2 (6 bases). This CDR3 region has 14 residues. With 4 bases removed from V and 0 bases from J, the gap between germline ends came to 10 bases. CDR1 SGHNT and CDR2 YENEEA come from the germline V gene.

The gene calls are TRBV23-1 and TRBJ1-1; 8 positions agree with TRBD1. TRBV23-1 belongs to the ORF category, with a function that is uncertain. Trimming removed 3 bases from V and 5 bases from J; junction bases left unmatched: 8. The CDR3 loop spans 15 amino acids. The chain's CDR3 is CASSQGTGGRTEAFF. The CDR3 nucleotides are TGCGCCAGCAGTCAGGGAACAGGGGGAAGAACTGAAGCTTTCTTT.

The chain carries TRBV10-3 and TRBJ2-7; D remains ambiguous. V dropped 4 bases and J dropped 7 bases, with 8 bases sitting between them. Germline V gives CDR1 ENHRY, CDR2 SYGVKD. The CDR3 extends over 11 amino acids. The DNA of the CDR3 is TGTGCCATCAGTGTGTTGGGGGAGCAGTACTTC. This codes for CAISVLGEQYF.

The CDR3 reads CASSLASMNTEAFF. CDR3 sequence (DNA): TGCGCCAGCAGCTTGGCCAGCATGAACACTGAAGCTTTCTTT. This sequence joins TRBV5-1 and TRBJ1-1, with D unclear. Germline V gene lookup returns CDR1 SGHRS and CDR2 YFSETQ. CDR3 length: 14 amino acids. Trimming shortened V by 0 bases and J by 0 bases, and 6 bases separated the two germline ends.

J is TRBJ2-3 and V is TRBV28; D not resolved. The CDR3 length is 12 residues. Trimming shortened V by 7 bases and J by 4 bases, and 9 bases separated the two germline ends. The germline V gene has CDR1 MDHEN and CDR2 SYDVKM. The CDR3 DNA reads as TGTGCCAGCAAAGGGTTGGCAGATACGCAGTATTTT. Its translation: CASKGLADTQYF.

The chain recombines TRBV7-2 with TRBJ1-5, with TRBD1 matching over 7 bases. V was pared by 0 bases and J by 6 bases, with 5 bases of the junction left unmatched. Germline CDR1 and CDR2: SGHTA and FQGNSA. CDR3 length: 15 residues. Here the CDR3 reads CASSLAGQYSQPQHF. The CDR3 region has the DNA TGTGCCAGCAGCTTAGCGGGACAGTATAGTCAGCCCCAGCATTTT.

This sequence joins TRBV6-6 and TRBJ1-1; D not certain. Trimming took 1 base from V and 6 from J, leaving 9 bases between them. CDR3 length: 13 amino acids. From germline, CDR1 is MNHNY and CDR2 SVGAGI (reference sequence). The CDR3 spells CASSYLGSPEAFF. CDR3 sequence (DNA): TGTGCCAGCAGTTACTTGGGGTCTCCTGAAGCTTTCTTT.

The rearrangement links TRBV19 to TRBJ2-1, with 14 positions matching TRBD2. Germline loops: CDR1 LNHDA, CDR2 SQIVND (reference sequence). CDR3 length: 18 residues. V was pared by 6 bases and J by 5 bases, with 12 bases of the junction left unmatched. Here the CDR3 reads CASSFQTSGRGENNEQFF. CDR3 sequence (DNA): TGTGCCAGTAGCTTCCAGACTAGCGGGAGGGGGGAAAACAATGAGCAGTTCTTC.

The chain combines TRBV28 with TRBJ1-1; 7 bases fit TRBD1. The length of the CDR3 is 18 residues. Germline CDR1 MDHEN, CDR2 SYDVKM. J lost 0 bases, V lost 5 bases, and 15 bases had no gene match. CDR3 protein: CASSTLTGFSPVNTEAFF. DNA for the CDR3: TGTGCCAGCAGTACCCTGACAGGGTTCAGTCCGGTGAACACTGAAGCTTTCTTT.